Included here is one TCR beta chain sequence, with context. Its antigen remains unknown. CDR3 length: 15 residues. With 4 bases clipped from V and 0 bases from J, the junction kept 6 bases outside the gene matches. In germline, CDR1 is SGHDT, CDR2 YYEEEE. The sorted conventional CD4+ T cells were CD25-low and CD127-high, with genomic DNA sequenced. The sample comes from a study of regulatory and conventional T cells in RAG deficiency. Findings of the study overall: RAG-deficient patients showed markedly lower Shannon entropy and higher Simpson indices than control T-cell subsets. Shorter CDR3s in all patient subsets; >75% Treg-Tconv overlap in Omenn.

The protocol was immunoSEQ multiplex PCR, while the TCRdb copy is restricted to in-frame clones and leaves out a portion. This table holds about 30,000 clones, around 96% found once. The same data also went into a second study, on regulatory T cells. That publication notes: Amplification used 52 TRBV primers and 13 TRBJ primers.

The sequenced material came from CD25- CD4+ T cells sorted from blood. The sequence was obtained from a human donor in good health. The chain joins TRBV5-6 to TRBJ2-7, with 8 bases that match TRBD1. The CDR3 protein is CASSLRTGSSYEQYF. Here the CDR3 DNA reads TGTGCCAGCAGCCTGAGGACAGGGAGCTCCTACGAGCAGTACTTC.